Below are 31 T cell receptor beta chains sequenced from a single sample in a study of T cell responses to AZD1222 COVID-19 vaccine. TCRdb's copy holds only in-frame clones and misses some; the assay was immunoSEQ multiplex PCR. The table shows roughly 170,000 clones, with approximately 93% occurring only once. Sequencing was performed on peripheral blood, taken on day 0 of AZD1222 vaccination. These receptors all stem from an adult in good health.

CDR3 region: CATSRGTARSYNSPLHF. The DNA of the CDR3 is TGTGCCACCAGCAGAGGAACGGCGCGCTCCTATAATTCACCCCTCCACTTT. The V and J genes are TRBV15 and TRBJ1-6; no clear D. CDR3 length: 17 residues. V was pared by 1 base and J by 0 bases, with 10 bases between. Germline assignment: CDR1 LNHNV and CDR2 YYDKDF (reference sequence). Combining the CDR3 with reference TRBV15 and TRBJ1-6 gives the whole variable domain DAMVIQNPRYQVTQFGKPVTLSCSQTLNHNVMYWYQQKSSQAPKLLFHYYDKDFNNEADTPDNFQSRRPNTSFCFLDIRSPGLGDTAMYLCATSRGTARSYNSPLHFGNGTRLTVT.

Only one count was recorded for this clone. The rearrangement joins TRBV5-4 to TRBJ1-2; D is uncertain. The CDR3 contains 13 residues. The V end was cut by 1 base, the J end by 7 bases, with 11 bases between. CDR1 SGHNT and CDR2 YYREEE come from the germline V gene (reference sequence). The CDR3 sequence: CASSLWDGSGYTF. The CDR3 coding sequence is TGTGCCAGCAGCTTGTGGGATGGTAGTGGCTACACCTTC.

The chain couples TRBV2 to TRBJ1-2; 8 positions agree with TRBD1. Losses at the gene ends were 7 bases for V and 7 bases for J; bases not matched to a gene: 8. The CDR3 runs 13 residues. Germline V lookup: CDR1 SNHLY, CDR2 FYNNEI. The chain's CDR3 is CASTSQGAGGYTF. The CDR3 nucleotides are TGTGCCAGCACCTCTCAGGGGGCAGGTGGCTACACCTTC.

This chain uses TRBV7-9 with TRBJ2-3; D possibly corresponds to TRBD2 (5 bases). Germline V gives CDR1 SEHNR, CDR2 FQNEAQ (reference sequence). The CDR3 spans 15 residues. V lost 8 bases and J lost 0, with 15 bases in between. DNA for the CDR3: TGTGCCAGCGGGGATTCGGGATATAGCACAGATACGCAGTATTTT. Translation: CASGDSGYSTDTQYF.

The CDR3 region is CASSNPTYVPEAFF. The CDR3, as DNA: TGTGCCAGCAGCAACCCTACATATGTGCCTGAAGCTTTCTTT. The rearrangement links TRBV21-1 to TRBJ1-1. TRBV21-1 is designated a pseudogene. The CDR3 contains 14 residues.

The chain employs TRBV29-1 and TRBJ2-5, with 9 bases matching TRBD1. CDR3 size: 13 residues. The junction had 9 bases not matched to a gene; V was cut back by 6 bases and J by 7 bases. From germline, CDR1 is SQVTM and CDR2 ANQGSEA. Here the CDR3 reads CSVRQGDWGTQYF. The CDR3 region has the DNA TGCAGCGTGCGACAGGGGGATTGGGGGACCCAGTACTTC.

The V call is TRBV4-1, the J call TRBJ2-7; perhaps TRBD1 as D (5 bases). V lost 6 bases to trimming and J lost 7 bases, with 19 bases between them. CDR1 is MGHRA and CDR2 is YSYEKL in the germline V gene. CDR3 length: 14 residues. The CDR3 nucleotides are TGCGCCAGCAGAACCTCCCCCCAGGGTCTGGAGCAGTACTTC. It encodes CASRTSPQGLEQYF.

V gene TRBV15 combines with J gene TRBJ1-5, with D uncertain. Germline values: CDR1 LNHNV, CDR2 YYDKDF (reference sequence). CDR3 size: 14 residues. V dropped 3 bases and J dropped 6 bases, with 12 bases sitting between them. The CDR3 region has the DNA TGTGCCACCAGCAGGGGAGGGATGGGTCAGCCCCAGCATTTT. Residues: CATSRGGMGQPQHF.

This chain connects TRBV5-8 to TRBJ2-7; D not certain. Germline CDR1 and CDR2: SGHTS and YDEGEE. The length of the CDR3 is 13 residues. V was trimmed by 3 bases and J by 2 bases, leaving 9 bases between them. CDR3 amino acids: CASSWQRTYEQYF. In DNA, the CDR3 is TGTGCCAGCAGCTGGCAACGAACCTACGAGCAGTACTTC.

The chain recombines TRBV5-1 with TRBJ1-5; weak D call: TRBD1 (5 bases). Germline V gene data show CDR1 as SGHRS and CDR2 as YFSETQ. The CDR3 is made up of 13 amino acids. V was pared by 5 bases and J by 0 bases, with 6 bases between. CDR3: CASRQASNQPQHF. CDR3 bases: TGCGCCAGCAGACAGGCTAGCAATCAGCCCCAGCATTTT.

The chain combines TRBV5-6 with TRBJ2-1; 9 bases are a match to TRBD2. V lost 4 bases to trimming and J lost 5 bases; unmatched junction nucleotides: 13. The CDR3 runs to 17 residues. Germline CDR1 is SGHDT and CDR2 is YYEEEE. CDR3 bases: TGTGCCAGCAGCCCTCCTACCGGGACTAGCTGGCACAATGAGCAGTTCTTC. It yields the protein CASSPPTGTSWHNEQFF.

The chain links TRBV19 to TRBJ1-2; D possibly corresponds to TRBD1 (6 bases). Germline-derived CDR1 and CDR2 are LNHDA and SQIVND (reference sequence). There are 15 residues in the CDR3. V dropped 3 bases and J dropped 2 bases, with 13 bases sitting between them. The DNA for the CDR3 is TGTGCCAGTAGTATGGACAGTGTTCACAACTATGGCTACACCTTC. Residues: CASSMDSVHNYGYTF.

This rearrangement joins TRBV2 to TRBJ2-2; D is unclear. Trimming removed 7 bases from V and 5 bases from J, with 17 bases in between. CDR1 and CDR2 from the germline V gene are SNHLY and FYNNEI. This CDR3 has 15 residues. DNA for the CDR3: TGTGCCAGCACCAGGAACAGTCTTTCAACCGGGGAGCTGTTTTTT. Translating gives CASTRNSLSTGELFF.

This clone was seen only once. This chain links TRBV19 with TRBJ2-2; 9 bases agree with TRBD1. This CDR3 contains 16 residues. The trim removed 6 bases at V and 4 bases at J, leaving 9 bases unmatched. The germline gives CDR1 LNHDA, CDR2 SQIVND (reference sequence). CDR3 nucleotides: TGTGCCAGTAGCCCACCGGGACAGGGTTTCACCGGGGAGCTGTTTTTT. It translates to CASSPPGQGFTGELFF.

Worth noting for this clone: Other DNA variants within this sample encode the same CDR3. The genes are TRBV6-1 and TRBJ1-4, with D possibly being TRBD1 (6 bases). The V end was cut by 3 bases, the J end by 4 bases, with 9 bases between. This CDR3 region has 14 residues. The germline CDR1 and CDR2 sequences are MNHNS and SASEGT. CDR3 protein: CASSEGGLNEKLFF. DNA for the CDR3: TGTGCCAGCAGTGAGGGGGGGCTTAATGAAAAACTGTTTTTT.

This clone showed up just once. This rearrangement joins TRBV19 to TRBJ2-4; D remains unclear. Trimming pared 3 bases from V and 0 bases from J, leaving 21 bases between. This CDR3 is 19 amino acids long. Germline CDR1 and CDR2: LNHDA and SQIVND (reference sequence). In DNA, the CDR3 is TGTGCCAGTAGTATCGGGCCTCTTCATGGGTCAATAGCCAAAAACATTCAGTACTTC. Its protein product is CASSIGPLHGSIAKNIQYF.

This clone occurred a few times. This chain joins TRBV29-1 and TRBJ1-1, with D perhaps TRBD1 (5 bases). The V end lost 4 bases, the J end lost 7 bases, and 16 bases lay between the germline ends. Germline V CDR1 and CDR2: SQVTM, ANQGSEA. CDR3 length: 13 residues. DNA for the CDR3: TGCAGCGTTGGAGGGGTCCTGACAAGTGAAGCTTTCTTT. Its protein is CSVGGVLTSEAFF.

The chain carries TRBV7-8 and TRBJ2-7, with D possibly TRBD1 on 5 matching bases. Germline CDR1 and CDR2: SGHVS and FQNEAQ. CDR3 length equals 13 residues. Trimming stripped 3 bases from V and 3 bases from J, with 9 bases between. In DNA form, the CDR3 reads TGTGCCAGCAGCTTGGGGCAGCTCTACGAGCAGTACTTC. It encodes CASSLGQLYEQYF.

This chain joins TRBV5-1 and TRBJ1-5; a weak D match, TRBD1 (6 bases). Germline V gives CDR1 SGHRS, CDR2 YFSETQ. V shed 5 bases and J shed 5 bases, with 14 bases lying between them. The length of the CDR3 is 14 residues. The CDR3 nucleotides read TGCGCCAGCAGTAACATCAGGGGTGATCAGCCCCAGCATTTT. It encodes CASSNIRGDQPQHF.

This clone was found once. The chain uses TRBV29-1 and TRBJ1-5, with 10 bases matching TRBD1. The CDR3 runs 12 residues. Germline V gene lookup returns CDR1 SQVTM and CDR2 ANQGSEA. V gave up 6 bases and J gave up 10 bases; unmatched junction bases: 6. CDR3 bases: TGCAGCGTCGGGGACAGGGGAGCTCCCCAGCATTTT. It is translated as CSVGDRGAPQHF.

This clone was seen only once. The CDR3 bases are TGTGCCAGTAGTGGAGGCAGGGGGCGAAATCAGCCCCAGCATTTT. It specifies CASSGGRGRNQPQHF. The chain has TRBV19 and TRBJ1-5, with 8 bases fitting TRBD1. The CDR3 length is 15 residues. Germline V gene sequence: CDR1 LNHDA, CDR2 SQIVND (reference sequence). The J segment lost 4 bases and the V segment lost 5 bases, leaving 7 bases of the junction unmatched.

V usage is TRBV2 and J usage is TRBJ2-7, with 7 bases that match TRBD1. The V segment lost 7 bases and the J segment 6 bases; nucleotides outside the gene matches: 12. CDR3 length equals 14 residues. CDR1 is SNHLY and CDR2 is FYNNEI in the germline V gene. The CDR3 spells CASTQTGLEVEQYF. CDR3 coding DNA: TGTGCCAGCACCCAGACAGGGTTGGAGGTCGAGCAGTACTTC. The variable domain in full, completed from reference TRBV2 and TRBJ2-7, reads EPEVTQTPSHQVTQMGQEVILRCVPISNHLYFYWYRQILGQKVEFLVSFYNNEISEKSEIFDDQFSVERPDGSNFTLKIRSTKLEDSAMYFCASTQTGLEVEQYFGPGTRLTVT.

V and J are TRBV19 and TRBJ1-3, with D possibly matching TRBD1 (6 bases). Trimming took 6 bases from V and 4 from J, leaving 22 bases between them. The CDR3 covers 17 residues. CDR1 and CDR2 from the germline V gene are LNHDA and SQIVND (reference sequence). In DNA, the CDR3 is TGTGCCAGTAGCCTAATGATCGGGGGCATTTCAGGAAACACCATATATTTT. It codes for CASSLMIGGISGNTIYF.

The J gene is TRBJ1-1, the V gene TRBV7-9, with no clear D. The germline CDR1 and CDR2 sequences are SEHNR and FQNEAQ (reference sequence). Trimming left V 7 bases short and J 14 bases short, with 23 bases between. This CDR3 region has 13 residues. In DNA, the CDR3 is TGTGCCAGCATCCCCCTCAACACGGGGTGGGTATTCTTT. This translates into CASIPLNTGWVFF.

The rearrangement joins TRBV6-1 to TRBJ1-6, with D hard to call. CDR3 length equals 15 residues. CDR1 MNHNS and CDR2 SASEGT come from the germline V gene. Deletions cut 2 bases from V and 0 bases from J, with 5 bases between. The CDR3 here is CASSEQSSYNSPLHF. As DNA, the CDR3 is TGTGCCAGCAGTGAACAGAGCTCCTATAATTCACCCCTCCACTTT.

Written as DNA, the CDR3 is TGTGCCAGCAGTTACTCCATACCAACATTGAACTACGAGCAGTACTTC. Translation: CASSYSIPTLNYEQYF. The V gene is TRBV6-5, the J gene TRBJ2-7; D not certain. The V gene lost 0 bases and the J gene lost 3 bases, with 15 bases spanning the gap. The CDR3 runs 16 residues. CDR1 and CDR2 from the germline V gene are MNHEY and SVGAGI.

The V call is TRBV2, the J call TRBJ2-3, with D unresolved. V was shortened by 4 bases and J by 4 bases, with 12 bases between the two germline ends. Germline CDR1 SNHLY, CDR2 FYNNEI. The CDR3 has 14 residues. The CDR3 coding sequence is TGTGCCAGCAGTGGAAACAGAAATCCAGATACGCAGTATTTT. Amino acid sequence: CASSGNRNPDTQYF.

The V call is TRBV19, the J call TRBJ2-1, with D unclear. The germline gives CDR1 LNHDA, CDR2 SQIVND (reference sequence). V dropped 6 bases and J dropped 5 bases, with 14 bases sitting between them. The CDR3 is 14 residues long. The CDR3 bases are TGTGCCAGTAGGGCTCCTTTGCGCCACAATGAGCAGTTCTTC. Translating it yields CASRAPLRHNEQFF.

This sequence joins TRBV10-3 and TRBJ2-7; D may be TRBD2 (7 bases). This CDR3 contains 15 residues. V was shortened by 4 bases and J by 3 bases, with 16 bases between the two germline ends. Germline V lookup: CDR1 ENHRY, CDR2 SYGVKD. In nucleotides, the CDR3 is TGTGCCATCAGTGCGAGAGGGGGGGACAACTACGAGCAGTACTTC. This sequence encodes CAISARGGDNYEQYF.

The chain links TRBV7-2 to TRBJ1-2; unclear D gene. CDR1 is SGHTA, CDR2 FQGNSA, per germline. Deletions cut 3 bases from V and 7 bases from J, with 18 bases between. This CDR3 has 15 amino acids. CDR3 sequence reads: CASSFSTGDTGGYTF. The DNA of the CDR3 is TGTGCCAGCAGCTTCAGCACTGGGGATACTGGTGGCTACACCTTC.

The V call is TRBV3-1 (or the pseudogene TRBV3-2), the J call TRBJ1-2; D remains unclear. Germline V gene data show CDR1 as LGHDT and CDR2 as YNNKEL (reference sequence). The CDR3 extends over 16 amino acids. Trimming left V 3 bases short and J 0 bases short, with 14 bases between. CDR3 residues: CASSHRTTIANYGYTF. The DNA for the CDR3 is TGTGCCAGCAGCCACAGGACCACGATAGCTAACTATGGCTACACCTTC.